This note documents a single T cell receptor (beta chain) sequence. The protocol was immunoSEQ multiplex PCR, while the TCRdb copy is restricted to in-frame clones and leaves out a portion. This sample has approximately 41,000 clones, with roughly 91% found just once. The sample is drawn from a study of blood T cell repertoires in COVID-19. For the study at large: Samples of COVID-19 (acute and convalescent) were obtained from the United States, Italy and Spain.

The sample taken for sequencing was peripheral blood. The clonotype was recovered from a human donor in a cohort sampled during active COVID-19.

CDR3 sequence (DNA): TGCGCCAGCAGCCCCGGGACAGGGAAAGCGAGCCATGGCTACACCTTC. Translated: CASSPGTGKASHGYTF. The chain joins TRBV10-1 to TRBJ1-2; 9 nucleotides align to TRBD1. V trimming: 6 bases; J trimming: 6 bases; junction bases outside the gene matches: 14. Germline CDR1 WNHNN, CDR2 SYGVQD (reference sequence). This CDR3 spans 16 amino acids.